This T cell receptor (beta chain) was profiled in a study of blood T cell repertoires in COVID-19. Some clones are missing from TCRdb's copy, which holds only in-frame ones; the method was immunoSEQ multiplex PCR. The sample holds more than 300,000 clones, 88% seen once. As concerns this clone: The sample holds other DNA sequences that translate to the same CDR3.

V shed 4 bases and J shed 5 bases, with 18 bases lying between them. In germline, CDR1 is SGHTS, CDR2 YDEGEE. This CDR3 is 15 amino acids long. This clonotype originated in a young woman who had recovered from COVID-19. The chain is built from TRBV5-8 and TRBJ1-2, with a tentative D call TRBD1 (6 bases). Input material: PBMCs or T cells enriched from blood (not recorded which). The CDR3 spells CASSRERTDGYGYTF. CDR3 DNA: TGTGCCAGCAGCCGAGAGAGGACAGATGGTTATGGCTACACCTTC.